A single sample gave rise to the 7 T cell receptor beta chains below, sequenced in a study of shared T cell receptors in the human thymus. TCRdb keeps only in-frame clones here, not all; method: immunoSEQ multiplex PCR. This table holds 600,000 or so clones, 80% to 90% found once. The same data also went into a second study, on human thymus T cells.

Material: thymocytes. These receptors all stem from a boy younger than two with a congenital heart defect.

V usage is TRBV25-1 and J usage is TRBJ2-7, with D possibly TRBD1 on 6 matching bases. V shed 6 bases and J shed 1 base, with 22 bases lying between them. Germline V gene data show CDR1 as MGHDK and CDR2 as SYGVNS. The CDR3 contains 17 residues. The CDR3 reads CASREGGTTGHSYEQYF. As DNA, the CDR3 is TGTGCCAGCAGGGAAGGGGGTACTACAGGGCATTCCTACGAGCAGTACTTC.

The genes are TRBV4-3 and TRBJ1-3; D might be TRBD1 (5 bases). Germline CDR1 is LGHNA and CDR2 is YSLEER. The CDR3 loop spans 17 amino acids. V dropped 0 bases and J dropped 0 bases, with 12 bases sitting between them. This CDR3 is CASSQDYGAHSGNTIYF. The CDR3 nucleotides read TGCGCCAGCAGCCAAGACTATGGGGCTCACTCTGGAAACACCATATATTTT.

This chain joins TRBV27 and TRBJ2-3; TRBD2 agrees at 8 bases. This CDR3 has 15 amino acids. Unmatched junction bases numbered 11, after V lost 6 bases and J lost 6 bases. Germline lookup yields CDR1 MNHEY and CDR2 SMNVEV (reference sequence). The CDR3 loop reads CASRPGLDYMDTQYF. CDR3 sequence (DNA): TGTGCCAGCAGGCCGGGACTAGATTATATGGATACGCAGTATTTT.

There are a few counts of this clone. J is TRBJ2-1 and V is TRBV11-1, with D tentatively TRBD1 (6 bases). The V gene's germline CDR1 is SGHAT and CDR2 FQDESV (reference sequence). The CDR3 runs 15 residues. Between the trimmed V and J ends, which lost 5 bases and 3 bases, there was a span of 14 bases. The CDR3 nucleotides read TGTGCCAGCAGCCCTACGGGACACCTCTACAATGAGCAGTTCTTC. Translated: CASSPTGHLYNEQFF.

For the CDR3, the DNA is TGTGCCAGCAGTGAATATCCCCTTTGGGACAGGGAGTTCAATGAGCAGTTCTTC. Translated, it gives CASSEYPLWDREFNEQFF. V usage is TRBV25-1 and J usage is TRBJ2-1, with 9 bases aligning to TRBD1. Per the germline V gene, CDR1 is MGHDK and CDR2 is SYGVNS. The CDR3 covers 18 residues. The J segment lost 6 bases and the V segment lost 0 bases, leaving 12 bases of the junction unmatched.

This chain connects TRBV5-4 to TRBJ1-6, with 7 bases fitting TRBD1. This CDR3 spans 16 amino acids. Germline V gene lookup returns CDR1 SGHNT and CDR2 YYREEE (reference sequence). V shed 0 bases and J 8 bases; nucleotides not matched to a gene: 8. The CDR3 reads CASSLGAGTEHSPLHF. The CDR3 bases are TGTGCCAGCAGCTTGGGGGCCGGGACAGAACATTCACCCCTCCACTTT.

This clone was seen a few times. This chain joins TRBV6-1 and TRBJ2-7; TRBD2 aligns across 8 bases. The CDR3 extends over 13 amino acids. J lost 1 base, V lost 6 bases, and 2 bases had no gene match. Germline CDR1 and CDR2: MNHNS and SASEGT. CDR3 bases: TGTGCCAGCAGCGGGACTAGATCCTACGAGCAGTACTTC. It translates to CASSGTRSYEQYF.